The sequence of this T cell receptor beta chain was determined in a study of control samples from healthy donors and cancer patients (dated by TCRdb to the early 2020s). As for this clone: The antigen it binds to is not known. No base quality information exists; no much larger clone differs at one position.

Receptors were amplified or captured by the immunoSEQ multiplex PCR assay. The clones in this table, taken by TCRdb from immuneACCESS, are in-frame only. Not every clone is retained; where verified, under half of the shortfall comes from an unresolved V gene, and the cause of the rest is unknown. This sample holds roughly 49,000 clones; almost 90% were observed only once. Roughly 42% of the sample is in the top ten clones. V is shortened by 0 bases, J by 0 bases, and the region joining them spans 6 bases. There are 14 amino acids in the CDR3, from cysteine to phenylalanine inclusive. Only the CDR3 DNA stays, 42 bases, in frame from base 1. Sequences SGHNT (CDR1) and YYREEE (CDR2) are obtained from the germline V gene (reference sequence).

The V gene is TRBV5-4 and the J gene is TRBJ2-5; no D gene is confidently identified. The source of this sequence is a man in his forties or fifties with head and neck cancer. Sequences were obtained from PBMCs. The sequenced DNA is TGTGCCAGCAGCTTGGGCCAGCACCAAGAGACCCAGTACTTC. Its product reads: CASSLGQHQETQYF.